This T cell receptor beta chain was observed in a study of stem cell transplantation in POMP-related autoinflammatory disease. On the study more broadly: CD8+ T cells were low and CD4+ cells naive-skewed before transplant. Whole-study findings and limits: Patients with PRAID showed a restricted number of unique TRB V-J gene pairings.

Repertoires were generated with immunoSEQ multiplex PCR, while TCRdb's copy carries only in-frame clones and drops some. The data hold over 25,000 clones, with approximately 86% observed a single time. Germline CDR1 SGDLS, CDR2 YYNGEE. V lost 2 bases, J lost 2 bases, and 13 bases lay in between. The CDR3 length is 15 residues. This clone was recorded a few times. The antigen remains unidentified. The TCR sequence derives from a human donor with POMP-related autoinflammation and immune dysregulation (PRAID). The starting material was CD4+ T cells from PBMCs, obtained before stem cell transplantation. The gene calls are TRBV9 and TRBJ1-2, with D tentatively TRBD1 (5 bases). The CDR3 DNA sequence: TGTGCCAGCAGCGTGGGACGCCTTCAGAACTATGGCTACACCTTC. This gives the protein CASSVGRLQNYGYTF.